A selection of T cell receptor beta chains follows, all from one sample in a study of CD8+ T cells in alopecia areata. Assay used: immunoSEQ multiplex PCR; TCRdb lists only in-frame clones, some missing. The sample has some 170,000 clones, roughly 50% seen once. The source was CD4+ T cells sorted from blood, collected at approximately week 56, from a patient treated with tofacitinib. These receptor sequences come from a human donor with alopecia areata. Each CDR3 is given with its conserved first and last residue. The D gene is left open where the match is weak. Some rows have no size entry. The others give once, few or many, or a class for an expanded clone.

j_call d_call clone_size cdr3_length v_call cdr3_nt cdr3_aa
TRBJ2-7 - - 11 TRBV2 TGTGCCACGGGCAGGGACAACGAGCAGTACTTC CATGRDNEQYF
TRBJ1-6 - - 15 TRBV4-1 TGCGCCAGCAGCCAAGGGGGCCAAAGGGATTCACCCCTCCACTTT CASSQGGQRDSPLHF
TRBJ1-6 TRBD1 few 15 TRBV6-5 TGTGCCAGCAGAGAATCGGACAGGGGAATTTCACCCCTCCACTTT CASRESDRGISPLHF
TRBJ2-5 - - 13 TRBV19 TGTGCCAGTAGTATGATGGGCCAAGAGACCCAGTACTTC CASSMMGQETQYF
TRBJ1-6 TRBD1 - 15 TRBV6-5 TGTGCCAGCAGTTACTCAGAGGACAGGGCCTCCACCCTCCACTTT CASSYSEDRASTLHF
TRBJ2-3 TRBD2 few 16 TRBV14 TGTGCCAGCAGTCGTCCGGGACTAGCGAGCACAGATACGCAGTATTTT CASSRPGLASTDTQYF
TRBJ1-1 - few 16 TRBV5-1 TGCGCCAGCAGCTTGGGGCTGAGAGGGGGAACCAGTGAAGCTTTCTTT CASSLGLRGGTSEAFF
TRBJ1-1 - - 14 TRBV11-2 TGTGCCAGCAGCCGGCGGGTGGGGGACACTGAAGCTTTCTTT CASSRRVGDTEAFF
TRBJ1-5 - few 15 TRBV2 TGTGCCAGCAGTGAAGCGGAGGTTAGCAATCAGCCCCAGCATTTT CASSEAEVSNQPQHF
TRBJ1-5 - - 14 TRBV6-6 TGTGCCAGCAGGGCCACTACCAGCAATCAGCCCCAGCATTTT CASRATTSNQPQHF
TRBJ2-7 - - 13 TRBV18 TGTGCCAGCTCACCACCGCCCTCCTACGAGCAGTACTTC CASSPPPSYEQYF
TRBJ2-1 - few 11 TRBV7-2 TGTGCCAGCAGCCGTAACAATGAGCAGTTCTTC CASSRNNEQFF
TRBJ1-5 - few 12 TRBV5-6 TGTGCCAGCAGCTTGAGCAATCAGCCCCAGCATTTT CASSLSNQPQHF
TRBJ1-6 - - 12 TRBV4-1 TGCGCCAGCAGCCAAGAAACCTCACCCCTCCACTTT CASSQETSPLHF
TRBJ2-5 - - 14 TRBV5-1 TGCGCCAGCAGCTTGCCCTCCCTTGGGCAGACCCAGTACTTC CASSLPSLGQTQYF
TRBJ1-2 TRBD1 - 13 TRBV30 TGTGCCTGGAGTGCGGACAGGGGGCATGGCTACACCTTC CAWSADRGHGYTF
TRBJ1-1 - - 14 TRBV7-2 TGTGCCAGCAGCTTCGGACGTATGAACACTGAAGCTTTCTTT CASSFGRMNTEAFF
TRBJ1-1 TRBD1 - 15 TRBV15 TGTGCCACCAGCAGCGGGGACAGGGGGTGGACTGAAGCTTTCTTT CATSSGDRGWTEAFF
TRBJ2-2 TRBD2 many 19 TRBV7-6 TGTGCCAGCAGCTTAGCGCCCCCTGCTAGCGGTGCCCTCACCGGGGAGCTGTTTTTT CASSLAPPASGALTGELFF
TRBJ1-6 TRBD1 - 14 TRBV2 TGTGCCAGCAGTGACAGGGACAGATATTCACCCCTCCACTTT CASSDRDRYSPLHF
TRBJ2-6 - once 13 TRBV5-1 TGCGCCAGCAGCTTTGGTGGGGCCAACGTCCTGACTTTC CASSFGGANVLTF
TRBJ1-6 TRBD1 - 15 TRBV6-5 TGTGCCAGCAGATCACCCGGGACAGGGGGTTCACCCCTCCACTTT CASRSPGTGGSPLHF
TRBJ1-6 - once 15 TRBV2 TGTGCCAGCGGCCCGCTGAGGGGGGGAAATTCACCCCTCCACTTT CASGPLRGGNSPLHF
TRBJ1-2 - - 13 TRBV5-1 TGCGCCAGCAGCTTGGAGGACACCTATGGCTACACCTTC CASSLEDTYGYTF
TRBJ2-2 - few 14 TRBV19 TGTGCCAGTAGTTATGGGGCGGACACCGGGGAGCTGTTTTTT CASSYGADTGELFF
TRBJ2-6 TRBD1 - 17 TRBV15 TGTGCCACCAGCAGAGGGACAGGGTTGACTGGGGCCAACGTCCTGACTTTC CATSRGTGLTGANVLTF
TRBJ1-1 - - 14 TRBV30 TGTGCCTGCCAACCCCCGGGCCCAGGGACTGAAGCTTTCTTT CACQPPGPGTEAFF
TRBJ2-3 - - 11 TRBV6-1 TGTGCCAGCAGTGAAGGTGGTACGCAGTATTTT CASSEGGTQYF
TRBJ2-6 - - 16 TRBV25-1 TGTGCCAGCAGCTATACAGGGACGTCAGGGGCCAACGTCCTGACTTTC CASSYTGTSGANVLTF
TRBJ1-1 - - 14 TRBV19 TGTGCCAGTAGCCCCTTTAGTGTTGGCACTGAAGCTTTCTTT CASSPFSVGTEAFF
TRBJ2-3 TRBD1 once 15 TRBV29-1 TGCAGCGTCGCTTACAGGGGAACTAGCACAGATACGCAGTATTTT CSVAYRGTSTDTQYF
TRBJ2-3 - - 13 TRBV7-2 TGTGCCAGCAGCTTAGCGGGGCTAGATACGCAGTATTTT CASSLAGLDTQYF
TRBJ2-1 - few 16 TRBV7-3 TGTGCCAGCAGCTTAACAGGCAAGATCTCCTACAATGAGCAGTTCTTC CASSLTGKISYNEQFF
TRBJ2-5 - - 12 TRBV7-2 TGTGCCAGCAGCTCCCTGGGGGAGACCCAGTACTTC CASSSLGETQYF
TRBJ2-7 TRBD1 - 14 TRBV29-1 TGCAGCGTCGGGACAGGGGGAGTCTCCTACGAGCAGTACTTC CSVGTGGVSYEQYF
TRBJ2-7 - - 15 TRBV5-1 TGCGCCAGCAGCTTTACAGGGCGCTTGTACGACGAGCAGTACTTC CASSFTGRLYDEQYF
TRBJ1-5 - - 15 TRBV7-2 TGTGCCAGCAGCCAGATGGGGACAAACAATCAGCCCCAGCATTTT CASSQMGTNNQPQHF
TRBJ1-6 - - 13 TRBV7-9 TGTGCCAGCAGCTGGGCTACAGGTTCACCCCTCCACTTT CASSWATGSPLHF
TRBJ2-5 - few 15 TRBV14 TGTGCCAGCAGCCAACAACGACAGCCGCAAGAGACCCAGTACTTC CASSQQRQPQETQYF
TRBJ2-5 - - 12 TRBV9 TGTGCCAGCAGCGTAACTGTGGAGACCCAGTACTTC CASSVTVETQYF
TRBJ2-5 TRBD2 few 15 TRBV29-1 TGCAGCGCCGGGACTAGCGGTACCATGAGGGAGACCCAGTACTTC CSAGTSGTMRETQYF
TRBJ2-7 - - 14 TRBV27 TGTGCCAGCAGTTTTTGGCAGGGCGCCGACGAGCAGTACTTC CASSFWQGADEQYF
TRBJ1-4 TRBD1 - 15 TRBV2 TGTGCCAGCAGCCCCGGGACAGTAAAAAATGAAAAACTGTTTTTT CASSPGTVKNEKLFF
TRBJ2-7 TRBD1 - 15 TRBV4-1 TGCGCCAGCAGCCGTGGACCCGGGACAGGGGTCGAGCAGTACTTC CASSRGPGTGVEQYF
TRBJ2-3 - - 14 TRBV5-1 TGCGCCAGCAGCCCGGGCGCACCCCTGGGTACGCAGTATTTT CASSPGAPLGTQYF
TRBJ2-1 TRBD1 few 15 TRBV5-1 TGCGCCAGCAGCCGGAAGACAGGGGGCTGGGATGAGCAGTTCTTC CASSRKTGGWDEQFF
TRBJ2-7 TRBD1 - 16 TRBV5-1 TGCGCCAGCAGCTCCGGACAGGGGGCGAACTCCTACGAGCAGTACTTC CASSSGQGANSYEQYF
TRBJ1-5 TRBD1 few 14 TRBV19 TGTGCCAGTAGTAGGACAGGGGACAATCAGCCCCAGCATTTT CASSRTGDNQPQHF